This TCR beta chain was profiled in a study of T cell changes during pregnancy in multiple sclerosis. Measured with immunoSEQ multiplex PCR; TCRdb has only the in-frame clones, and not every one. The sample shows tens of thousands of clones, approximately 89% of them seen only once. The CDR3 spans 12 residues. Germline V gives CDR1 SGHTA, CDR2 FQGNSA. Trimming took 6 bases from V and 2 from J, leaving 7 bases between them. The sequenced sample was CD4+ T cells from peripheral blood mononuclear cells, obtained after pregnancy. The chain links TRBV7-2 to TRBJ1-2, with D possibly being TRBD1 (6 bases). The TCR originated in a female donor in good health, enrolled as a control in a pregnancy study. The CDR3 coding sequence is TGTGCCAGCAGGGGGGCAAACTATGGCTACACCTTC. Translating it yields CASRGANYGYTF.